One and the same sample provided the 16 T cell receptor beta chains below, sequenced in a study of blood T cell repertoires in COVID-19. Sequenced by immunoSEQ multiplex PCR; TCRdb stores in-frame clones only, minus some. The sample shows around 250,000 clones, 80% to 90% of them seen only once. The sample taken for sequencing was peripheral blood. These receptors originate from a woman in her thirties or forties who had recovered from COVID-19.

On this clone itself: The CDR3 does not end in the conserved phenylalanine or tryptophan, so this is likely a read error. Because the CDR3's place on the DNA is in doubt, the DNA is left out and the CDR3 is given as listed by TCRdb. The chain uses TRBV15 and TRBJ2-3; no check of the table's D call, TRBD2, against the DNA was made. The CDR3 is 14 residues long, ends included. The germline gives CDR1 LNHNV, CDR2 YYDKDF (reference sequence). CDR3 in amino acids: CATSRERGRGLEQI.

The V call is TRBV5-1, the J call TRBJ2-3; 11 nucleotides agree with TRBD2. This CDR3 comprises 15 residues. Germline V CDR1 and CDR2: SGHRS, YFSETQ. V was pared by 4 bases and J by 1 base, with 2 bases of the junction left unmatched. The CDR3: CASSMGLAGTDTQYF. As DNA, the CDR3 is TGCGCCAGCAGCATGGGACTAGCGGGCACAGATACGCAGTATTTT.

Written as DNA, the CDR3 is TGCGCCAGCAGCCATCCCGCAGTAAATCAGCCCCAGCATTTT. It translates to CASSHPAVNQPQHF. The chain carries TRBV4-1 and TRBJ1-5; no clear D gene. V was trimmed by 3 bases and J by 4 bases, leaving 10 bases between them. CDR1 is MGHRA, CDR2 YSYEKL, per germline. This CDR3 comprises 14 residues.

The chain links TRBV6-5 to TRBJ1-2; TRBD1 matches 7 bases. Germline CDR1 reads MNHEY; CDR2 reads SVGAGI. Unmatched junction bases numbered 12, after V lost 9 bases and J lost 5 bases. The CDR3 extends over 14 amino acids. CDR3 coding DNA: TGTGCCAGTGGCCTAAATCGGGACAGTTATGGCTACACCTTC. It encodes CASGLNRDSYGYTF.

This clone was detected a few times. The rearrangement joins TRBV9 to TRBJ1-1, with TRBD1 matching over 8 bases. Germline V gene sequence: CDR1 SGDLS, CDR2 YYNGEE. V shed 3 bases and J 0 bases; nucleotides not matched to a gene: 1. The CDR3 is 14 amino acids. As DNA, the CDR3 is TGTGCCAGCAGCGCCAGGGGGCTGAACACTGAAGCTTTCTTT. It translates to CASSARGLNTEAFF.

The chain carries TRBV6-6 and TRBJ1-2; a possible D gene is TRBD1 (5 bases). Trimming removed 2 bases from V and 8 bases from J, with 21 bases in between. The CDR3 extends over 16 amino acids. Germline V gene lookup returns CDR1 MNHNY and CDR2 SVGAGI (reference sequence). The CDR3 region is CASSYTLGQGKGGYTF. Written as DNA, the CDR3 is TGTGCCAGCAGTTACACTCTAGGGCAGGGAAAGGGGGGCTACACCTTC.

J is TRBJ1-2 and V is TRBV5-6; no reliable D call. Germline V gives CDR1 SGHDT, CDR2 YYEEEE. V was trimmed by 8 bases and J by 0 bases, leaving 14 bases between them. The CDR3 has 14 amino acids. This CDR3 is CASSIGSANYGYTF. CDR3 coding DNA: TGTGCCAGTTCTATAGGCAGCGCTAACTATGGCTACACCTTC.

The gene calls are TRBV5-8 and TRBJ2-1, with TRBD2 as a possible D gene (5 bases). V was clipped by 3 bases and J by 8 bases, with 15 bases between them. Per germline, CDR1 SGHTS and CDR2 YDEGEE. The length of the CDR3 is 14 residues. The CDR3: CASSSYPSGDEQFF. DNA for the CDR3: TGTGCCAGCAGCTCTTACCCCAGCGGCGATGAGCAGTTCTTC. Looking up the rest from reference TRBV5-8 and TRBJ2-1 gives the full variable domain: EAGVTQSPTHLIKTRGQQATLRCSPISGHTSVYWYQQALGLGLQFLLWYDEGEERNRGNFPPRFSGRQFPNYSSELNVNALELEDSALYLCASSSYPSGDEQFFGPGTRLTVL.

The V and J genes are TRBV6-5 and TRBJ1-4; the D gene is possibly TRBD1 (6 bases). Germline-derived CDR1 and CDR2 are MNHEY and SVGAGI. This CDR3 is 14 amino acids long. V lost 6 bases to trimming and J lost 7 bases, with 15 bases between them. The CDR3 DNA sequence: TGTGCCAGCAGCCCGGGTAGGGGGTTTGAAAAACTGTTTTTT. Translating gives CASSPGRGFEKLFF.

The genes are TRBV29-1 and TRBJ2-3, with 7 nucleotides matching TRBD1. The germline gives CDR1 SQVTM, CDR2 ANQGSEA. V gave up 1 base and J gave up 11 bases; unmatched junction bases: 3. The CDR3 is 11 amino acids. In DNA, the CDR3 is TGCAGCGTTGAAGGAGGGACAGAGCAGTATTTT. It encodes CSVEGGTEQYF.

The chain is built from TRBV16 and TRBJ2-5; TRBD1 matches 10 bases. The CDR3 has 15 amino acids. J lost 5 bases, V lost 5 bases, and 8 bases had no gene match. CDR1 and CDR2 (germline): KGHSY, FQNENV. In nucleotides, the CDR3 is TGTGCCAGCAGCAGAGGGACAGGGGTATTGGAGACCCAGTACTTC. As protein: CASSRGTGVLETQYF.

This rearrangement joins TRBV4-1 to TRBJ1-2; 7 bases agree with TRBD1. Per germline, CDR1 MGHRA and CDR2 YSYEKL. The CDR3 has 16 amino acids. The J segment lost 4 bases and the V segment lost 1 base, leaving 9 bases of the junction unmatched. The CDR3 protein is CASSQGPGQSVYGYTF. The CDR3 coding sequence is TGCGCCAGCAGCCAAGGACCGGGACAGTCAGTCTATGGCTACACCTTC.

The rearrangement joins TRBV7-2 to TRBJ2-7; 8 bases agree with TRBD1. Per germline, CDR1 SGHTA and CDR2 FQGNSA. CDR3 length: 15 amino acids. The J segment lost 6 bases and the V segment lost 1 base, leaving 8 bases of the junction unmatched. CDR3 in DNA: TGTGCCAGCAGCTTAGAAGACAGGGGAGGAAGCGAGCAGTACTTC. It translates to CASSLEDRGGSEQYF.

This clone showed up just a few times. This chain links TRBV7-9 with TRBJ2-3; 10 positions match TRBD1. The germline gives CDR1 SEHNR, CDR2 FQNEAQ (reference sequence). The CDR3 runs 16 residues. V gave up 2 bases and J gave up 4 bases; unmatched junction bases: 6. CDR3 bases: TGTGCCAGCAGCTTAACGACAGGGGGCGCATCAGATACGCAGTATTTT. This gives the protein CASSLTTGGASDTQYF.

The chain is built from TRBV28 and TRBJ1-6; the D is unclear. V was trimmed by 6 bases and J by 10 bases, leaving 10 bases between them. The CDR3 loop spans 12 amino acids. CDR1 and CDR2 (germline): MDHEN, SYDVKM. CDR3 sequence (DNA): TGTGCCAGCAGAACGGTCCGGTCACCCCTCCACTTT. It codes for CASRTVRSPLHF.

The CDR3 protein is CASSLAAGGNEKLFF. The CDR3 coding sequence is TGCGCCAGCAGCTTGGCGGCAGGAGGGAATGAAAAACTGTTTTTT. The chain uses TRBV5-1 and TRBJ1-4; D remains unclear. The CDR3 runs 15 residues. Trimming cost V 0 bases and J 5 bases, with 11 bases left between them. CDR1 is SGHRS, CDR2 YFSETQ, per germline.